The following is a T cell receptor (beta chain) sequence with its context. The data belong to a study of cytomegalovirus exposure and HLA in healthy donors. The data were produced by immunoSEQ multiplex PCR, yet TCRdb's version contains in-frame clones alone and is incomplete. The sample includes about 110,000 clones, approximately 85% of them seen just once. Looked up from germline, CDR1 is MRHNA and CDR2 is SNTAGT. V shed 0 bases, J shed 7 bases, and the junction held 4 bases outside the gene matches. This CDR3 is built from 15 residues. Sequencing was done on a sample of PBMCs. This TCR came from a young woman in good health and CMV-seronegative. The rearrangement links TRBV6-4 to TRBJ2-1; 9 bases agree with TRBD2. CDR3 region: CASSDSSGGLNEQFF. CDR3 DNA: TGTGCCAGCAGTGACTCAAGCGGGGGGTTGAATGAGCAGTTCTTC.